The sample holds one count of the clone carrying this TCR beta chain. This sample also contains other DNA sequences that code for the same CDR3. This entry belongs to a study of blood T cell repertoires in COVID-19. Study context: Samples taken during acute and convalescent COVID-19 were collected in the United States, Italy and Spain. Sources were T cells, B-cell-depleted T cells, or PBMCs; the material itself was cDNA or gDNA.

In the original processing: Researchers report that nucleated cell counts were estimated from reference gene primer amplification. Clones were read by immunoSEQ multiplex PCR, and TCRdb kept only the in-frame ones, dropping some. Clone size and V and J calls were adopted from that table, with D and trimming inferred from the DNA. The repertoire consists of approximately 210,000 clones, with 87% occurring once and the leading ten covering under 2.5%. The CDR3 covers 14 residues. Trimming at V came to 0 bases and at J to 2 bases, leaving 0 bases not matched to a gene. From germline, CDR1 is MNHEY and CDR2 SVGAGI.

The sequence was collected from a man between 40 and 49 years old with active or convalescent COVID-19. The chain employs TRBV6-5 and TRBJ1-2, with TRBD1 identical over 7 bases. Sequencing was done on a sample of peripheral blood. The CDR3 nucleotides read TGTGCCAGCAGTTACTCAGGGGGCAACTATGGCTACACCTTC. Protein: CASSYSGGNYGYTF.